This T cell receptor beta chain was identified in a study of T cells after posttransplantation cyclophosphamide. Study findings and constraints: Recipient CMV seropositivity and CMV reactivation strongly tracked TRB clonality. Donor-recipient repertoire similarity was low at 1-2 months, rising over year one.

The V end lost 0 bases, the J end lost 8 bases, and 11 bases lay between the germline ends. This CDR3 has 14 residues. Germline V gene data show CDR1 as SGHRS and CDR2 as YFSETQ. Cyclophosphamide on days +3 and +4 followed busulfan-fludarabine conditioning and a marrow graft. This clone appeared many times. Antigen unknown. Repertoires were generated with immunoSEQ multiplex PCR, while TCRdb's copy carries only in-frame clones and drops some. This sample carries some 15,000 clones, none of them present only once. This receptor was taken from a female patient aged 40-50 years who received an allogeneic stem cell transplant from an unrelated donor, was CMV-positive, and had acute GVHD only. Some T cells could come from the graft donor. The sample was PBMCs, taken after allogeneic stem cell transplant with posttransplant cyclophosphamide. The chain recombines TRBV5-1 with TRBJ1-4, with a possible D match to TRBD1 (6 bases). CDR3 residues: CASSLDTGLEKLFF. The DNA for the CDR3 is TGCGCCAGCAGCTTGGACACAGGGTTGGAAAAACTGTTTTTT.